This entry is about one T cell receptor beta chain. The data belong to a study of blood T cell repertoires in COVID-19. Study in general: The United States, Italy and Spain supplied acute and convalescent COVID-19 samples. PBMCs, B-cell-depleted T cells, or T cells were the source of the cDNA or gDNA that made up the material.

The CDR3 loop spans 14 amino acids. V was clipped by 6 bases and J by 2 bases; unmatched bases: 4. CDR1 is MNHEY, CDR2 SVGAGI, per germline. In the original processing: The assay estimated nucleated cells by amplifying reference gene primers. Produced via immunoSEQ multiplex PCR; TCRdb's table is partial and in-frame only. Clone size and V and J calls were adopted from that table, with D and trimming inferred from the DNA. The data contain 200,000 to 300,000 clones, about 80% of them singletons. This sequence originates from a man older than 75 with acute or convalescent COVID-19. The chain recombines TRBV6-5 with TRBJ1-2, with TRBD1 identical over 9 bases. Sequencing input: peripheral blood. The CDR3 protein is CASSADRGNYGYTF. The CDR3 bases are TGTGCCAGCAGCGCAGACAGGGGGAACTATGGCTACACCTTC.